These 25 T cell receptor beta chains originate from one sample sequenced in a study of identical twins. From the 5' RACE reads, TCRdb called clonotypes with MiXCR, one entry per CDR3 protein. The table lists just under 650,000 distinct CDR3 sequences, about 7.1% of them singletons. The data were also submitted as part of a second study, on yellow fever vaccine responses in identical twins.

The sequenced material came from PBMCs. These receptors were collected from a woman younger than 30 in good health.

The table lists this clonotype with many counts. The genes are TRBV5-1 and TRBJ2-2, with 7 bases identical to TRBD2. The germline V gene encodes CDR1 SGHRS and CDR2 YFSETQ. V shed 2 bases, J shed 5 bases, and the junction held 6 bases outside the gene matches. This CDR3 contains 15 residues. CDR3 DNA: TGCGCCAGCAGCTTCGCCCTAGCGGAAACCGGGGAGCTGTTTTTT. As protein: CASSFALAETGELFF.

This clonotype appeared a few times. The chain combines TRBV24-1 with TRBJ2-5; D is perhaps TRBD1 (6 bases). Germline CDR1 is KGHDR and CDR2 is SFDVKD. V was cut by 0 bases and J by 2 bases, with 6 bases left in between. CDR3 length equals 14 residues. The CDR3 DNA reads TGTGCCACCAGTGATTTGGGACAGCAAGAGACCCAGTACTTC. As protein: CATSDLGQQETQYF.

This chain links TRBV7-2 with TRBJ1-2; 9 nucleotides match TRBD1. Germline V lookup: CDR1 SGHTA, CDR2 FQGNSA. V was pared by 5 bases and J by 0 bases, with 4 bases of the junction left unmatched. This CDR3 region has 15 residues. CDR3 in DNA: TGTGCCAGCAGCCGAGGACAGGGGACTAACTATGGCTACACCTTC. Protein product: CASSRGQGTNYGYTF.

This clonotype has more than one count but fewer than ten. The V gene is TRBV5-1, the J gene TRBJ1-1, with 7 bases that match TRBD1. This CDR3 region has 14 residues. The V segment lost 4 bases and the J segment 4 bases; nucleotides outside the gene matches: 7. From germline, CDR1 is SGHRS and CDR2 YFSETQ. The CDR3 sequence is CASSRQGESTEAFF. CDR3 in DNA: TGCGCCAGCAGCAGGCAGGGGGAGAGCACTGAAGCTTTCTTT.

This clonotype appeared a few times. The rearrangement joins TRBV25-1 to TRBJ1-2, with D hard to call. Deletions cut 10 bases from V and 1 base from J, with 10 bases between. The length of the CDR3 is 12 residues. From germline, CDR1 is MGHDK and CDR2 SYGVNS. CDR3 protein: CATTTDNYGYTF. The CDR3 DNA reads as TGTGCCACCACAACAGATAACTATGGCTACACCTTC.

This clonotype has just a few counts. The chain links TRBV2 to TRBJ2-1, with 9 bases lining up with TRBD2. The length of the CDR3 is 13 residues. Trimming took 6 bases from V and 6 from J; bases not matched to a gene: 3. Germline CDR1 and CDR2: SNHLY and FYNNEI. The CDR3 nucleotides are TGTGCCAGCAGGAGCGGGAGGCTCAATGAGCAGTTCTTC. As protein: CASRSGRLNEQFF.

This clonotype occurred a few times. The chain joins TRBV12-3 or TRBV12-4 to TRBJ1-4; D uncertain. Trimming took off 6 bases at V and 12 bases at J, with 23 bases between the two ends. The CDR3 runs 15 residues. In DNA form, the CDR3 reads TGTGCCAGCAGCCCTGTAGGATCGTGGGGTTTGGAACTGTTTTTT. Its translation is CASSPVGSWGLELFF.

This clonotype was counted ten times or more. The rearrangement links TRBV3-1 to TRBJ1-4, with 9 positions matching TRBD1. V gave up 4 bases and J gave up 4 bases; unmatched junction bases: 4. The V gene's germline CDR1 is LGHDT and CDR2 YNNKEL (reference sequence). The CDR3 is 15 amino acids. For the CDR3, the DNA is TGTGCCAGCAGCCCCCGGACAGGGGTTAATGAAAAACTGTTTTTT. Its translation: CASSPRTGVNEKLFF.

The J gene is TRBJ2-2, the V gene TRBV12-3 or TRBV12-4, with 9 nucleotides matching TRBD1. The CDR3 covers 18 residues. With V trimmed by 3 bases and J by 0 bases, 8 bases remained unmatched. The CDR3 DNA is TGTGCCAGCAGTTTTTGGACAGGGGCTATAGCGAACACCGGGGAGCTGTTTTTT. Translation: CASSFWTGAIANTGELFF.

This clonotype was seen only a few times. The rearrangement joins TRBV24-1 to TRBJ2-5; D perhaps matches TRBD2 (6 bases). The CDR3 spans 15 residues. CDR1 is KGHDR, CDR2 SFDVKD, per germline. The V end lost 2 bases, the J end lost 5 bases, and 14 bases lay between the germline ends. The CDR3 DNA reads as TGTGCCACCAGTGATTGGGGGGAGAGCATGGAGACCCAGTACTTC. The encoded protein is CATSDWGESMETQYF.

This clonotype is a singleton in its sample. The rearrangement uses TRBV20-1 and TRBJ2-1, with TRBD2 matching over 9 bases. CDR1 is DFQATT and CDR2 is SNEGSKA in the germline V gene (reference sequence). The CDR3 runs 16 residues. The trim removed 0 bases at V and 5 bases at J, leaving 8 bases unmatched. CDR3 sequence (DNA): TGCAGTGCTAGAGATGGGGGTAGCGGGAGAAACAATGAGCAGTTCTTC. Translation: CSARDGGSGRNNEQFF.

The rearrangement links TRBV7-2 to TRBJ2-5; 12 bases agree with TRBD2. The CDR3 loop spans 16 amino acids. Per germline, CDR1 SGHTA and CDR2 FQGNSA. Trimming cost V 3 bases and J 0 bases; bases outside gene matches: 2. In DNA form, the CDR3 reads TGTGCCAGCAGCTTCCTAGCGGGGGGGTACCAAGAGACCCAGTACTTC. Amino acid sequence: CASSFLAGGYQETQYF. Full variable domain (rest looked up from reference TRBV7-2 and TRBJ2-5): GAGVSQSPSNKVTEKGKDVELRCDPISGHTALYWYRQSLGQGLEFLIYFQGNSAPDKSGLPSDRFSAERTGGSVSTLTIQRTQQEDSAVYLCASSFLAGGYQETQYFGPGTRLLVL.

The chain joins TRBV6-1 to TRBJ2-1; 9 nucleotides align to TRBD2. V dropped 6 bases and J dropped 6; count of bases not matched to a gene: 12. Germline CDR1 MNHNS, CDR2 SASEGT. This CDR3 contains 16 residues. The CDR3 sequence is CASSPRGVSGSNEQFF. CDR3 DNA: TGTGCCAGCAGCCCCCGAGGGGTTAGCGGGAGCAATGAGCAGTTCTTC.

This clonotype was seen more than once but under ten times. The V call is TRBV20-1, the J call TRBJ2-1, with 9 positions matching TRBD2. CDR3 size: 13 residues. Germline V lookup: CDR1 DFQATT, CDR2 SNEGSKA (reference sequence). V lost 7 bases to trimming and J lost 0 bases; unmatched junction nucleotides: 1. The CDR3 loop reads CSVTSGSYNEQFF. CDR3 nucleotide sequence: TGCAGTGTGACTAGCGGCTCCTACAATGAGCAGTTCTTC.

This clonotype was counted ten times or more. V is TRBV24-1 and J is TRBJ2-2, with TRBD1 identical over 12 bases. Trimming cost V 4 bases and J 1 base; bases outside gene matches: 9. Germline V gene data show CDR1 as KGHDR and CDR2 as SFDVKD. The CDR3 loop spans 19 amino acids. The CDR3 nucleotides are TGTGCCACCAGTGAGGCTCCGGGACAGGGGGCTCGGAACACCGGGGAGCTGTTTTTT. Its translation: CATSEAPGQGARNTGELFF.

This clonotype was seen repeatedly, ten times or more. The chain carries TRBV6-1 and TRBJ2-1, with 11 bases aligning to TRBD2. Looked up from germline, CDR1 is MNHNS and CDR2 is SASEGT. CDR3 length equals 15 residues. J was trimmed by 9 bases and V by 2 bases; bases with no gene match: 6. CDR3 in DNA: TGTGCCAGCAGTGAATTAGCGGGAGGGCCTAGTGAGCAGTTCTTC. Encoded protein: CASSELAGGPSEQFF.

In its sample, this clonotype was seen a few times. This rearrangement joins TRBV10-3 to TRBJ2-1, with D possibly being TRBD1 or TRBD2 (6 bases each). Germline CDR1 reads ENHRY; CDR2 reads SYGVKD. The CDR3 loop spans 13 amino acids. V was shortened by 8 bases and J by 6 bases, with 14 bases between the two germline ends. The CDR3 sequence: CAIEGGPINEQFF. CDR3 DNA: TGTGCCATCGAGGGGGGCCCAATCAATGAGCAGTTCTTC.

There are a few counts of this clonotype. This sequence joins TRBV18 and TRBJ2-7; a weak D match, TRBD2 (6 bases). The CDR3 spans 14 residues. Trimming cost V 2 bases and J 1 base, with 9 bases left between them. Germline loops: CDR1 KGHSH, CDR2 LQKENI. The CDR3 bases are TGTGCCAGCTCACCAGGGAGGCAGTCCTACGAGCAGTACTTC. Its translation: CASSPGRQSYEQYF. Full variable domain (outside the CDR3, taken from reference TRBV18 and TRBJ2-7): NAGVMQNPRHLVRRRGQEARLRCSPMKGHSHVYWYRQLPEEGLKFMVYLQKENIIDESGMPKERFSAEFPKEGPSILRIQQVVRGDSAAYFCASSPGRQSYEQYFGPGTRLTVT.

The table lists this clonotype with many counts. The chain is built from TRBV7-8 and TRBJ2-3; possible D gene TRBD2, 7 bases. The CDR3 is 16 residues long. V was cut by 6 bases and J by 0 bases, with 16 bases left in between. Germline V gene sequence: CDR1 SGHVS, CDR2 FQNEAQ. Written as DNA, the CDR3 is TGTGCCAGCAGGGCGGGGGCCCTCTCTAGCACAGATACGCAGTATTTT. This codes for CASRAGALSSTDTQYF.

This clonotype was detected many times. V usage is TRBV5-1 and J usage is TRBJ1-1; no clear D gene. Germline V gene data show CDR1 as SGHRS and CDR2 as YFSETQ. V was cut by 4 bases and J by 5 bases, with 12 bases left in between. This CDR3 has 13 residues. CDR3 coding DNA: TGCGCCAGCAGCCCCCTTGTAGGTACTGAAGCTTTCTTT. Translation gives CASSPLVGTEAFF.

This clonotype was counted only a few times. J is TRBJ1-2 and V is TRBV5-1, with D unclear. V lost 1 base and J 6 bases, leaving 13 bases between the germline ends. This CDR3 region has 14 residues. Germline V gene lookup returns CDR1 SGHRS and CDR2 YFSETQ. The CDR3 spells CASSLNPTRDGYTF. CDR3 nucleotide sequence: TGCGCCAGCAGCTTGAATCCGACAAGGGATGGCTACACCTTC. The full variable domain, its missing parts supplied by reference TRBV5-1 and TRBJ1-2, is KAGVTQTPRYLIKTRGQQVTLSCSPISGHRSVSWYQQTPGQGLQFLFEYFSETQRNKGNFPGRFSGRQFSNSRSEMNVSTLELGDSALYLCASSLNPTRDGYTFGSGTRLTVV.

The J gene is TRBJ2-1, the V gene TRBV27, with D possibly being TRBD1 or TRBD2 (6 bases each). Germline V gene sequence: CDR1 MNHEY, CDR2 SMNVEV (reference sequence). V was shortened by 2 bases and J by 0 bases, with 14 bases between the two germline ends. The CDR3 has 17 amino acids. Written as DNA, the CDR3 is TGTGCCAGCAGTTTAAGGGGGGCTTATAGCTCCTACAATGAGCAGTTCTTC. This translates into CASSLRGAYSSYNEQFF.

The V and J genes are TRBV6-1 and TRBJ2-4; D possibly matches TRBD1 or TRBD2 (5 bases each). The CDR3 sequence is 16 residues long. Germline CDR1 reads MNHNS; CDR2 reads SASEGT. Trimming took off 6 bases at V and 6 bases at J, with 21 bases between the two ends. Here the CDR3 DNA reads TGTGCCAGCAGCCAGGCATCGGGACCCCGGGGAAACATTCAGTACTTC. Translated, it gives CASSQASGPRGNIQYF.

The chain uses TRBV11-2 and TRBJ2-1, with D uncertain. CDR3 size: 13 residues. CDR1 SGHAT and CDR2 FQNNGV come from the germline V gene. The V end was cut by 1 base, the J end by 7 bases, with 8 bases between. The CDR3 coding sequence is TGTGCCAGCAGCTTAGTCTACGGTAATGAGCAGTTCTTC. Translated: CASSLVYGNEQFF.

The J gene is TRBJ2-3, the V gene TRBV2; possibly TRBD2 for D (5 bases). Deletions cut 7 bases from V and 1 base from J, with 12 bases between. This CDR3 has 14 amino acids. The germline V gene has CDR1 SNHLY and CDR2 FYNNEI. The CDR3 here is CASIREPGTDTQYF. CDR3 sequence (DNA): TGTGCCAGCATTCGGGAACCTGGCACAGATACGCAGTATTTT.